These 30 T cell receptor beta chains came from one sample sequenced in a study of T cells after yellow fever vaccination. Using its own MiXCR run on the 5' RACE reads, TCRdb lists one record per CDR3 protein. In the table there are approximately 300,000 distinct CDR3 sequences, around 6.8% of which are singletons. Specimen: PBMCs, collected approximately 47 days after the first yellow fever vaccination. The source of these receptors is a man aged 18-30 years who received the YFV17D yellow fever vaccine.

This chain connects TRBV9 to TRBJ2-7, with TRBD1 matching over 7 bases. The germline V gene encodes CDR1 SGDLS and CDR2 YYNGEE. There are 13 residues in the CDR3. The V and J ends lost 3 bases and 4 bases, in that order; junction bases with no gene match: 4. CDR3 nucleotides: TGTGCCAGCAGCGCATCGGACAGGTACGAGCAGTACTTC. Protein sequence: CASSASDRYEQYF.

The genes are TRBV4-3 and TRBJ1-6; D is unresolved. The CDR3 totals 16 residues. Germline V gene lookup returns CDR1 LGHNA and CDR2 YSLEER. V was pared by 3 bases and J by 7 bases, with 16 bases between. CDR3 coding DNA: TGCGCCAGCAGCCAGACCGCTGGTCAGGACAATTCACCCCTCCACTTT. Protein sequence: CASSQTAGQDNSPLHF.

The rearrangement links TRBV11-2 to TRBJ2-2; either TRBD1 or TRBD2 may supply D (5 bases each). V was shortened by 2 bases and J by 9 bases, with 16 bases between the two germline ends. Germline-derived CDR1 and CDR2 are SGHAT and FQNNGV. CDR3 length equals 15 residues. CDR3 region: CASSLWGGTSRELFF. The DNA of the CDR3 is TGTGCCAGCAGCTTATGGGGTGGGACCTCTCGGGAGCTGTTTTTT. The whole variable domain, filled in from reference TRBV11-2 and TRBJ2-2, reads EAGVAQSPRYKIIEKRQSVAFWCNPISGHATLYWYQQILGQGPKLLIQFQNNGVVDDSQLPKDRFSAERLKGVDSTLKIQPAKLEDSAVYLCASSLWGGTSRELFFGEGSRLTVL.

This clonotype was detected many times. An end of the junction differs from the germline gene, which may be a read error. The DNA of the CDR3 is TGTGCCAGCAGCCTTACATCCTCTAATTCACCCCTCCACTTT. Encoded protein: CASSLTSSNSPLHF. The rearrangement uses TRBV3-1 and TRBJ1-6; D gene unclear. The CDR3 is made up of 14 amino acids. Per germline, CDR1 LGHDT and CDR2 YNNKEL (reference sequence).

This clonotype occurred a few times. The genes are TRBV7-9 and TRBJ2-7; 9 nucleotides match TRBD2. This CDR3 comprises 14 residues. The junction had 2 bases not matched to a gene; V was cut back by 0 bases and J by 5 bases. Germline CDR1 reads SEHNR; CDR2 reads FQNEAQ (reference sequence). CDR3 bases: TGTGCCAGCAGCTTAGCTAGCGGGGGAAACGAGCAGTACTTC. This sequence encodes CASSLASGGNEQYF.

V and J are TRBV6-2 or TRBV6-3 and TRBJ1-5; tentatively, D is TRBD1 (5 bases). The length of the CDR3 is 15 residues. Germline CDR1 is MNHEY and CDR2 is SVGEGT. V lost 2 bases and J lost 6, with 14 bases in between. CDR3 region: CASSYDFRASQPQHF. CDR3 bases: TGTGCCAGCAGTTACGATTTCAGGGCTAGTCAGCCCCAGCATTTT.

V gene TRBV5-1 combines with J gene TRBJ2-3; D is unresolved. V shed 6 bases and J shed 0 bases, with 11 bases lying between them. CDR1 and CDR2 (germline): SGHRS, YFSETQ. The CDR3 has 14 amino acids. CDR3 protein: CASTPTVSTDTQYF. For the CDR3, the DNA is TGCGCCAGCACCCCGACTGTCAGCACAGATACGCAGTATTTT. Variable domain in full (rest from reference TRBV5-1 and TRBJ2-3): KAGVTQTPRYLIKTRGQQVTLSCSPISGHRSVSWYQQTPGQGLQFLFEYFSETQRNKGNFPGRFSGRQFSNSRSEMNVSTLELGDSALYLCASTPTVSTDTQYFGPGTRLTVL.

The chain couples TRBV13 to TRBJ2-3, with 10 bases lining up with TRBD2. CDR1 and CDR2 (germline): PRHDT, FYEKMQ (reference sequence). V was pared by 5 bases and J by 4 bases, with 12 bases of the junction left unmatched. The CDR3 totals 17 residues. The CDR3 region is CASSATPGLALPDTQYF. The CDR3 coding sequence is TGTGCCAGCAGCGCGACCCCGGGACTAGCGCTTCCAGATACGCAGTATTTT.

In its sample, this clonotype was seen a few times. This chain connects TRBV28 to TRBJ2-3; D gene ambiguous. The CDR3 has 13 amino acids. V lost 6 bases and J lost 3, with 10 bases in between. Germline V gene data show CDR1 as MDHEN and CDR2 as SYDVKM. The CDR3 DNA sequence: TGTGCCAGCAGCCCCCCTGTGACAGATACGCAGTATTTT. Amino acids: CASSPPVTDTQYF.

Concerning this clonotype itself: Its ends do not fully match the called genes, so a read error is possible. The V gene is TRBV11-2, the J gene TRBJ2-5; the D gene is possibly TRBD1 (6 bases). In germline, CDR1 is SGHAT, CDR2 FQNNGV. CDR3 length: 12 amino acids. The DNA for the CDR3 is TGTGCCAGCAGCTTAGATAGGGGGAACTTACACTTC. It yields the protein CASSLDRGNLHF.

The CDR3 coding sequence is TGTGCCAGCAGCGTCCGGGGCATCCGAACCACCGGGGAGCTGTTTTTT. Residues: CASSVRGIRTTGELFF. V is TRBV7-2 and J is TRBJ2-2, with D perhaps given as TRBD1 or TRBD2 (5 bases each). Looked up from germline, CDR1 is SGHTA and CDR2 is FQGNSA. V gave up 5 bases and J gave up 4 bases, with 17 bases separating them. This CDR3 region has 16 residues.

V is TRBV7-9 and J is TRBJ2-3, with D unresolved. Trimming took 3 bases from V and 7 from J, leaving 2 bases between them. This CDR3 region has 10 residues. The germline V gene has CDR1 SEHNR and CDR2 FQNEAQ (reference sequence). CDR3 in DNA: TGTGCCAGCAGCTTGAATACGCAGTATTTT. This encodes CASSLNTQYF.

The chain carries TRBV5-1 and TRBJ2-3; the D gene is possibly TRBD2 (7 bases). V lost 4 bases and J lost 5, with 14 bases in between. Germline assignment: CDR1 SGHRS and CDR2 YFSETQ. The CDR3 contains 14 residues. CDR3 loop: CASSLGGPVDTQYF. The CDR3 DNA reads TGCGCCAGCAGCCTCGGGGGGCCTGTAGATACGCAGTATTTT.

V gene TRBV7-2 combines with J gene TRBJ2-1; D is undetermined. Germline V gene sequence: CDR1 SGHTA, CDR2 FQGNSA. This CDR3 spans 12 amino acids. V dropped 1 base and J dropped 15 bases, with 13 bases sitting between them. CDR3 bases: TGTGCCAGCAGCTTAGGCACAACAGAACGGTTCTTC. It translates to CASSLGTTERFF.

CDR3 loop: CSVGRYNEQFF. The DNA for the CDR3 is TGCAGCGTGGGGCGCTACAATGAGCAGTTCTTC. V and J are TRBV29-1 and TRBJ2-1; a weak D match, TRBD1 (5 bases). Germline values: CDR1 SQVTM, CDR2 ANQGSEA. The length of the CDR3 is 11 residues. V was clipped by 6 bases and J by 3 bases, with 6 bases between them.

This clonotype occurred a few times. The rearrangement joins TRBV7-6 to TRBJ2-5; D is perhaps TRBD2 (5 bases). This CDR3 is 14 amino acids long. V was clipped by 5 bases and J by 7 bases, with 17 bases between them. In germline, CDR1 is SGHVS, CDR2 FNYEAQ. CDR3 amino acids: CASSPPGRGVTQYF. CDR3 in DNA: TGTGCCAGCAGCCCCCCCGGACGGGGTGTGACCCAGTACTTC.

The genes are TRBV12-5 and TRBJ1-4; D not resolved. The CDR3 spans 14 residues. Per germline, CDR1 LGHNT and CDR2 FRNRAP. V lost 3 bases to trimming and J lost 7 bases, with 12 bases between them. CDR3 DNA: TGTGCTAGTGGTTTAGGTTCCACCGTTGAAAAACTGTTTTTT. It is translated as CASGLGSTVEKLFF.

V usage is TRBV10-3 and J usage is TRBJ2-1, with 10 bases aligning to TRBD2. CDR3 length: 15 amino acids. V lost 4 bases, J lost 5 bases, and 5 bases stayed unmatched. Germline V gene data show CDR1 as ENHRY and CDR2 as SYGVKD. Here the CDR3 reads CAISGQAGGDNEQFF. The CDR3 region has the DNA TGTGCCATCAGTGGGCAAGCGGGGGGGGACAATGAGCAGTTCTTC.

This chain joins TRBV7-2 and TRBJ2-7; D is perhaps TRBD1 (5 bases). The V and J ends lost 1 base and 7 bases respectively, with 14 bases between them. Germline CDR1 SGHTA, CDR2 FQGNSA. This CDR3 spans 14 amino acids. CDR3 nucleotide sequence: TGTGCCAGCAGCTTAGGGCAGGGCGCGCTAGAGCAGTACGTC. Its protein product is CASSLGQGALEQYV.

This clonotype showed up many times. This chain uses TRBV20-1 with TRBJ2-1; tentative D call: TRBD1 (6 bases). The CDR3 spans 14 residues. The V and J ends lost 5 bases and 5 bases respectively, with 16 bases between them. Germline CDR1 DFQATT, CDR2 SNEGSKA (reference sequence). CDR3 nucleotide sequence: TGCAGTGCTGATAAACAGGGTTCCCACAATGAGCAGTTCTTC. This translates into CSADKQGSHNEQFF.

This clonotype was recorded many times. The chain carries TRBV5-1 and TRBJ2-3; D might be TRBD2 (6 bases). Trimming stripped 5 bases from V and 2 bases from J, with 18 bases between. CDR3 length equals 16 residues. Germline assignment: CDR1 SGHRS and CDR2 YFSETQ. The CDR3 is CASRLLADQFTDTQYF. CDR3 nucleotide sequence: TGCGCCAGCAGGTTGTTAGCGGACCAATTCACAGATACGCAGTATTTT.

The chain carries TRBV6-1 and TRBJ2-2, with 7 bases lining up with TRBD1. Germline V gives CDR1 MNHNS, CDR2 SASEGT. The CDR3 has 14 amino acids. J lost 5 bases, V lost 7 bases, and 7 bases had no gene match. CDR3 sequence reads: CASNPDRDTGELFF. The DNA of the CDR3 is TGTGCCAGCAACCCCGACAGGGATACCGGGGAGCTGTTTTTT.

In nucleotides, the CDR3 is TGTGCCAGCAGCTGGACCAGAGAGACCCAGTACTTC. Translation gives CASSWTRETQYF. The rearrangement joins TRBV5-5 to TRBJ2-5, with D uncertain. CDR3 length: 12 residues. Trimming shortened V by 3 bases and J by 4 bases, and 7 bases separated the two germline ends. Per germline, CDR1 SGHKS and CDR2 YYEKEE (reference sequence).

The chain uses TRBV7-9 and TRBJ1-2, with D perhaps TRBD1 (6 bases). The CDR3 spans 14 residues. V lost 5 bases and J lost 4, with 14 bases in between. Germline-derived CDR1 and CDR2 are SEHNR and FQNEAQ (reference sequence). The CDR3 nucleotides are TGTGCCAGCAGCCAGGACAGCCCTAGCTATGGCTACACCTTC. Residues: CASSQDSPSYGYTF.

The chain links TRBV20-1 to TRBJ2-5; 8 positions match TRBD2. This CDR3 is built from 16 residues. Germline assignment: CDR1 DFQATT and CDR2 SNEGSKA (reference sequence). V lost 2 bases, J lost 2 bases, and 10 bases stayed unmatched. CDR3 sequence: CSARNSLTSGQETQYF. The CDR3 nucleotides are TGCAGTGCTAGAAATTCTCTAACTAGCGGTCAAGAGACCCAGTACTTC.

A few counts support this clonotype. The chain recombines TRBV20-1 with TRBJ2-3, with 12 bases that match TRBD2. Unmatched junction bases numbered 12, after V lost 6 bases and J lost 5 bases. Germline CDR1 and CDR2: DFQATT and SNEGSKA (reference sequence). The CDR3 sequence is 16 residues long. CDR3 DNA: TGCAGTGCCCAATCCCCTAGCGGGGGGGTAGGAGATACGCAGTATTTT. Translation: CSAQSPSGGVGDTQYF.

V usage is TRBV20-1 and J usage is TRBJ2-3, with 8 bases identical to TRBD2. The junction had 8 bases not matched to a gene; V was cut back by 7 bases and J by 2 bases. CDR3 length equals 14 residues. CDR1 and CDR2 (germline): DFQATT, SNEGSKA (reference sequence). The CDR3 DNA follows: TGCAGTGAATGGGCGGGGGGCGACACAGATACGCAGTATTTT. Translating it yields CSEWAGGDTDTQYF.

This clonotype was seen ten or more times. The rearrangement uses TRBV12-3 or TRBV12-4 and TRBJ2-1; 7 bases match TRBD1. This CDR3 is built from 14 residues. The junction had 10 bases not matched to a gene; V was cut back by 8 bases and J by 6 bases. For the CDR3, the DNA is TGTGCCAGCCTTAACAGGGGCCTAACCAATGAGCAGTTCTTC. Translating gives CASLNRGLTNEQFF.

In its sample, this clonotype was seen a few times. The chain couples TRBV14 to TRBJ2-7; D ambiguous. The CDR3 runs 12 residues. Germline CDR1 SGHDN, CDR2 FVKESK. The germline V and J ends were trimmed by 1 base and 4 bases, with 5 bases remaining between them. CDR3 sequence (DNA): TGTGCCAGCAGCCAAGCGGTTTACGAGCAGTACTTC. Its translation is CASSQAVYEQYF.

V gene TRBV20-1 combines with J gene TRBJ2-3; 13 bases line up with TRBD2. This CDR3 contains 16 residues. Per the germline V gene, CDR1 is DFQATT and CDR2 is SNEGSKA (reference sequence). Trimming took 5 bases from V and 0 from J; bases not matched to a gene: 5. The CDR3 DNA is TGCAGTGCTGGACGGACTAGCGGGGGTAGCACAGATACGCAGTATTTT. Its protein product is CSAGRTSGGSTDTQYF.